The 25 T cell receptor beta chains listed next were all sequenced from one sample in a study of T-cell reconstitution after alpha-beta-depleted transplantation in children. For TCRbeta, the library was prepared with unique molecular identifiers. TCRdb used MiXCR to reprocess the PCR reads, holding one entry per CDR3 protein. Of about 900,000 distinct CDR3 sequences in the sample, less than 30% were seen once. Source: PBMCs, mostly from graft donor cells, taken 360 days after TCRalphabeta/CD19-depleted stem cell transplant. The receptor source for this set is a boy younger than two who had a stem cell transplant for SCID, so the T cells may come from the graft donor.

The chain joins TRBV18 to TRBJ1-2, with 7 bases aligning to TRBD1. The CDR3 has 13 amino acids. Germline V gene lookup returns CDR1 KGHSH and CDR2 LQKENI. V was clipped by 3 bases and J by 7 bases; unmatched bases: 5. This CDR3 is CASSPRQGGGYTF. The CDR3 DNA sequence: TGTGCCAGCTCACCTCGACAGGGAGGTGGCTACACCTTC. Supplemented by reference TRBV18 and TRBJ1-2, the full variable domain reads NAGVMQNPRHLVRRRGQEARLRCSPMKGHSHVYWYRQLPEEGLKFMVYLQKENIIDESGMPKERFSAEFPKEGPSILRIQQVVRGDSAAYFCASSPRQGGGYTFGSGTRLTVV.

As for this clonotype: A much larger clonotype is one base distant, so this may be a read error. The chain links TRBV6-1 to TRBJ2-1; TRBD2 agrees at 11 bases. This CDR3 is 15 amino acids long. Per the germline V gene, CDR1 is MNHNS and CDR2 is SASEGT. CDR3 loop: CASSPGTSGDNEEFF. Here the CDR3 DNA reads TGTGCCAGCAGTCCAGGGACTAGCGGCGACAATGAGGAGTTCTTC.

The V gene is TRBV12-3 or TRBV12-4, the J gene TRBJ2-4, with TRBD1 matching over 8 bases. The CDR3 consists of 16 residues. V gave up 7 bases and J gave up 0 bases; unmatched junction bases: 8. The CDR3 DNA is TGTGCCAGCACCGGGACAGGCCAATTAGCCAAAAACATTCAGTACTTC. It yields the protein CASTGTGQLAKNIQYF.

As to this clonotype: As the CDR3 is not closed by the conserved phenylalanine or tryptophan, this likely results from a read error. V is TRBV5-1 and J is TRBJ2-2, with D uncertain. CDR3 size: 14 residues. The V gene's germline CDR1 is SGHRS and CDR2 YFSETQ. V was trimmed by 0 bases and J by 1 base, leaving 4 bases between them. The CDR3 is CASSLGLNTGELFY. The DNA of the CDR3 is TGCGCCAGCAGCTTGGGCCTGAACACCGGGGAGCTGTTTTAT.

This clonotype was seen a few times. The chain is built from TRBV6-5 and TRBJ1-5; perhaps TRBD1 as D (6 bases). Trimming shortened V by 0 bases and J by 3 bases, and 12 bases separated the two germline ends. CDR3 size: 16 residues. CDR1 is MNHEY, CDR2 SVGAGI, per germline. The CDR3 here is CASSYSRDIANQPQHF. The CDR3 DNA is TGTGCCAGCAGTTACTCACGGGACATAGCCAATCAGCCCCAGCATTTT.

This clonotype has more than one count but fewer than ten. The rearrangement uses TRBV12-3 or TRBV12-4 and TRBJ1-1; D perhaps matches TRBD1 (6 bases). Trimming removed 6 bases from V and 1 base from J, with 15 bases in between. The CDR3 covers 15 residues. In DNA form, the CDR3 reads TGTGCCAGCAGCCCCAGCCCGACAGGGAACACTGAAGCTTTCTTT. Its translation: CASSPSPTGNTEAFF.

This clonotype was counted at least ten times. The chain uses TRBV12-3 or TRBV12-4 and TRBJ2-2; D call uncertain. The CDR3 consists of 13 residues. Trimming stripped 3 bases from V and 5 bases from J, with 7 bases between. Here the CDR3 reads CASSFRVTGELFF. The CDR3, as DNA: TGTGCCAGCAGTTTTAGAGTAACCGGGGAGCTGTTTTTT.

This clonotype was recorded a few times. The chain combines TRBV12-3 or TRBV12-4 with TRBJ2-7, with 8 bases matching TRBD1. Germline trimming cut 6 bases from V and 2 bases from J; bases unmatched to any gene: 9. The CDR3 extends over 15 amino acids. The CDR3 reads CASRPDTGGTYEQYF. DNA of the CDR3: TGTGCCAGCAGGCCGGATACAGGGGGGACCTACGAGCAGTACTTC.

The genes are TRBV4-2 and TRBJ2-3; 9 bases are shared with TRBD2. The ends lost 0 bases at V and 1 base at J; junction bases unmatched: 5. Germline CDR1 reads LGHNA; CDR2 reads YNFKEQ. There are 17 residues in the CDR3. The CDR3 protein is CASSQDASGERTDTQYF. The CDR3 DNA sequence: TGTGCCAGCAGCCAAGATGCTAGCGGGGAACGCACAGATACGCAGTATTTT.

V is TRBV4-1 and J is TRBJ1-6, with D perhaps TRBD1 (5 bases). Trimming stripped 3 bases from V and 7 bases from J, with 19 bases between. The germline V gene has CDR1 MGHRA and CDR2 YSYEKL. The CDR3 extends over 17 amino acids. Here the CDR3 DNA reads TGCGCCAGCAGCCAGTTTTCGACGGGGGTAGCAAATTCACCCCTCCACTTT. Translating gives CASSQFSTGVANSPLHF.

The gene calls are TRBV12-3 or TRBV12-4 and TRBJ1-1, with D unresolved. The CDR3 contains 14 residues. V was shortened by 6 bases and J by 0 bases, with 11 bases between the two germline ends. The CDR3 DNA sequence: TGTGCCAGCAGGAGGATAGCCCTGAACACTGAAGCTTTCTTT. This encodes CASRRIALNTEAFF.

The chain is built from TRBV24-1 and TRBJ2-3; 10 nucleotides align to TRBD1. Per germline, CDR1 KGHDR and CDR2 SFDVKD. V shed 0 bases, J shed 0 bases, and the junction held 2 bases outside the gene matches. The CDR3 loop spans 17 amino acids. DNA for the CDR3: TGTGCCACCAGTGATTTGGAGGACAGGGGGAGCACAGATACGCAGTATTTT. Protein: CATSDLEDRGSTDTQYF.

The chain combines TRBV28 with TRBJ2-7, with D tentatively TRBD2 (6 bases). Germline V CDR1 and CDR2: MDHEN, SYDVKM. Between the trimmed V and J ends, which lost 4 bases and 6 bases, there was a span of 16 bases. The CDR3 consists of 14 residues. CDR3 protein: CASSYFGTPAEQYF. As DNA, the CDR3 is TGTGCCAGCAGTTACTTCGGGACTCCGGCCGAGCAGTACTTC.

This clonotype was counted between two and nine times. The V call is TRBV11-1, the J call TRBJ2-7, with D possibly matching TRBD1 (6 bases). Germline V lookup: CDR1 SGHAT, CDR2 FQDESV (reference sequence). The CDR3 totals 18 residues. Trimming stripped 5 bases from V and 4 bases from J, with 27 bases between. The CDR3 here is CASSPGQISQSIPYEQYF. The CDR3 nucleotides read TGTGCCAGCAGCCCCGGACAGATATCCCAGTCCATACCTTACGAGCAGTACTTC.

This chain links TRBV6-5 with TRBJ2-1, with 8 bases aligning to TRBD2. The CDR3 loop spans 15 amino acids. Germline trimming cut 0 bases from V and 3 bases from J; bases unmatched to any gene: 1. CDR1 and CDR2 (germline): MNHEY, SVGAGI. Written as DNA, the CDR3 is TGTGCCAGCAGTTACTCTGCGGGGGGCTACAATGAGCAGTTCTTC. It is translated as CASSYSAGGYNEQFF.

This clonotype was counted between two and nine times. The chain combines TRBV2 with TRBJ1-2; perhaps TRBD1 as D (5 bases). The V and J ends lost 4 bases and 8 bases respectively, with 11 bases between them. The CDR3 sequence is 12 residues long. The germline V gene encodes CDR1 SNHLY and CDR2 FYNNEI. The CDR3 here is CASSGGAKGYTF. As DNA, the CDR3 is TGTGCCAGCAGTGGGGGCGCGAAGGGCTACACCTTC.

This clonotype was seen only a few times. The genes are TRBV2 and TRBJ1-5; D not certain. The CDR3 extends over 15 amino acids. V lost 2 bases, J lost 7 bases, and 15 bases lay in between. Germline lookup yields CDR1 SNHLY and CDR2 FYNNEI. CDR3 sequence reads: CASSELGRRGQPQHF. In DNA form, the CDR3 reads TGTGCCAGCAGTGAATTAGGACGAAGAGGACAGCCCCAGCATTTT.

This clonotype was detected only a few times. This chain connects TRBV29-1 to TRBJ1-1; D is perhaps TRBD1 (6 bases). Germline-derived CDR1 and CDR2 are SQVTM and ANQGSEA. This CDR3 has 13 residues. Trimming took off 3 bases at V and 1 base at J, with 9 bases between the two ends. The CDR3 nucleotides are TGCAGCGTTGATGGGGGCACGAACACTGAAGCTTTCTTT. Protein sequence: CSVDGGTNTEAFF. Full variable domain (remainder filled in from reference TRBV29-1 and TRBJ1-1): SAVISQKPSRDICQRGTSLTIQCQVDSQVTMMFWYRQQPGQSLTLIATANQGSEATYESGFVIDKFPISRPNLTFSTLTVSNMSPEDSSIYLCSVDGGTNTEAFFGQGTRLTVV.

A few counts support this clonotype. The rearrangement links TRBV20-1 to TRBJ2-7; possible D gene TRBD2, 7 bases. There are 16 residues in the CDR3. Deletions cut 6 bases from V and 4 bases from J, with 25 bases between. Germline lookup yields CDR1 DFQATT and CDR2 SNEGSKA (reference sequence). The CDR3 is CSAAPRGAMRGYEQYF. CDR3 DNA sequence: TGCAGTGCCGCCCCACGGGGGGCGATGCGTGGGTACGAGCAGTACTTC.

The chain carries TRBV19 and TRBJ1-1; D is unclear. The CDR3 is 15 amino acids. Deletions cut 5 bases from V and 0 bases from J, with 13 bases between. CDR1 and CDR2 from the germline V gene are LNHDA and SQIVND (reference sequence). The DNA for the CDR3 is TGTGCCAGTAGTCCTCGGAGCAACATGAACACTGAAGCTTTCTTT. Translation gives CASSPRSNMNTEAFF.

This rearrangement joins TRBV5-1 to TRBJ2-1; D is possibly TRBD1 (5 bases). Trimming took 0 bases from V and 2 from J, leaving 15 bases between them. The CDR3 extends over 17 amino acids. Germline CDR1 and CDR2: SGHRS and YFSETQ. CDR3 coding DNA: TGCGCCAGCAGCTTGGGAATTGTGAAGGGGACCTACAATGAGCAGTTCTTC. Protein sequence: CASSLGIVKGTYNEQFF. Looking up the rest from reference TRBV5-1 and TRBJ2-1 gives the full variable domain: KAGVTQTPRYLIKTRGQQVTLSCSPISGHRSVSWYQQTPGQGLQFLFEYFSETQRNKGNFPGRFSGRQFSNSRSEMNVSTLELGDSALYLCASSLGIVKGTYNEQFFGPGTRLTVL.

The chain recombines TRBV12-3 or TRBV12-4 with TRBJ2-2; 9 bases map to TRBD1. Trimming at V came to 5 bases and at J to 5 bases, leaving 9 bases not matched to a gene. This CDR3 is built from 16 residues. The CDR3 spells CASSLSGTGHTGELFF. The CDR3 bases are TGTGCCAGCAGTCTCTCCGGGACAGGGCATACCGGGGAGCTGTTTTTT.

The rearrangement uses TRBV10-3 and TRBJ2-3, with TRBD2 as a possible D gene (5 bases). Trimming stripped 8 bases from V and 1 base from J, with 10 bases between. Germline values: CDR1 ENHRY, CDR2 SYGVKD. The CDR3 loop spans 13 amino acids. The CDR3 protein is CAISRRGTDTQYF. The CDR3 nucleotides read TGTGCCATCTCCCGGCGGGGCACAGATACGCAGTATTTT.

In its sample, this clonotype was seen a few times. The J gene is TRBJ2-5, the V gene TRBV4-3, with 9 positions matching TRBD2. J gave up 1 base and V 0 bases, and 6 bases lay outside the gene matches. CDR3 length equals 17 residues. CDR1 and CDR2 (germline): LGHNA, YSLEER. Here the CDR3 reads CASSQDRGGGGQETQYF. The CDR3 nucleotides read TGCGCCAGCAGCCAAGATCGGGGCGGGGGGGGCCAAGAGACCCAGTACTTC.

The chain recombines TRBV7-8 with TRBJ2-3, with D unresolved. The CDR3 covers 14 residues. Germline V lookup: CDR1 SGHVS, CDR2 FQNEAQ. V was clipped by 1 base and J by 7 bases, with 12 bases between them. The CDR3 protein is CASSLVSSTNTQYF. The CDR3 DNA sequence: TGTGCCAGCAGCTTAGTGTCCTCCACGAATACGCAGTATTTT.